Each of the 15 T cell receptor beta chains below was sequenced from the same sample in a study of CD8 T cells in ankylosing spondylitis. TCRdb re-called the 5' RACE reads through MiXCR, storing one row per CDR3 protein. The sample lists 20,000 to 30,000 distinct CDR3 sequences, less than 3% seen once, with 7.7% in the top ten. The sample was blood, either unsorted or a sorted T cell fraction (not recorded which). Source of these receptors: a female donor with ankylosing spondylitis or in good health (not recorded which).

Many counts were recorded for this clonotype. The CDR3 sequence is CSVEDSGERITDTQYF. The CDR3 bases are TGCAGCGTTGAAGACTCGGGGGAGCGGATCACAGATACGCAGTATTTT. The rearrangement joins TRBV29-1 to TRBJ2-3, with a possible D match to TRBD2 (6 bases). V was shortened by 0 bases and J by 2 bases, with 15 bases between the two germline ends. Germline V gene data show CDR1 as SQVTM and CDR2 as ANQGSEA. There are 16 residues in the CDR3.

Only a few counts were recorded for this clonotype. The genes are TRBV6-5 and TRBJ2-7; 9 bases fit TRBD1. Germline V CDR1 and CDR2: MNHEY, SVGAGI. CDR3 length equals 16 residues. With 2 bases clipped from V and 0 bases from J, the junction kept 5 bases outside the gene matches. The CDR3 DNA follows: TGTGCCAGCAGTTACCTGACAGGGGGAGACTCCTACGAGCAGTACTTC. Its protein product is CASSYLTGGDSYEQYF.

This clonotype occurred many times. This chain joins TRBV9 and TRBJ2-1; 11 positions match TRBD2. Trimming cost V 4 bases and J 7 bases; bases outside gene matches: 10. Germline V lookup: CDR1 SGDLS, CDR2 YYNGEE. The CDR3 consists of 16 residues. CDR3 coding DNA: TGTGCCAGCAGCCCGCGGGGGACTAGCGGTTTAAATGAGCAGTTCTTC. The encoded protein is CASSPRGTSGLNEQFF.

This clonotype was counted at least ten times. This chain uses TRBV9 with TRBJ1-6; 8 bases agree with TRBD1. J gave up 4 bases and V 4 bases, and 7 bases lay outside the gene matches. Germline-derived CDR1 and CDR2 are SGDLS and YYNGEE. This CDR3 region has 16 residues. CDR3 coding DNA: TGTGCCAGCAGCAATCAGGGGGCCTCTTATAATTCACCCCTCCACTTT. This translates into CASSNQGASYNSPLHF.

The sample holds many counts of this clonotype. The rearrangement links TRBV9 to TRBJ2-2; 8 nucleotides align to TRBD1. Trimming cost V 3 bases and J 6 bases; bases outside gene matches: 10. There are 16 residues in the CDR3. CDR1 SGDLS and CDR2 YYNGEE come from the germline V gene. CDR3 in amino acids: CASSATGQVSAGELFF. In DNA form, the CDR3 reads TGTGCCAGCAGCGCCACGGGACAGGTATCCGCCGGGGAGCTGTTTTTT. The variable domain in full, completed from reference TRBV9 and TRBJ2-2, reads DSGVTQTPKHLITATGQRVTLRCSPRSGDLSVYWYQQSLDQGLQFLIQYYNGEERAKGNILERFSAQQFPDLHSELNLSSLELGDSALYFCASSATGQVSAGELFFGEGSRLTVL.

This clonotype was seen many times. The chain couples TRBV9 to TRBJ2-1, with D uncertain. Germline assignment: CDR1 SGDLS and CDR2 YYNGEE. V gave up 2 bases and J gave up 0 bases, with 6 bases separating them. The CDR3 is made up of 14 amino acids. CDR3 DNA sequence: TGTGCCAGCAGCGTGTCGGGCTCCTACAATGAGCAGTTCTTC. Encoded protein: CASSVSGSYNEQFF.

This clonotype appeared many times. The chain uses TRBV9 and TRBJ2-7; D unresolved. The germline gives CDR1 SGDLS, CDR2 YYNGEE. The CDR3 loop spans 13 amino acids. The V gene lost 0 bases and the J gene lost 2 bases, with 6 bases spanning the gap. The chain's CDR3 is CASSVGPTYEQYF. In nucleotides, the CDR3 is TGTGCCAGCAGCGTAGGGCCCACCTACGAGCAGTACTTC.

This clonotype was counted ten times or more. The genes are TRBV9 and TRBJ2-2; TRBD1 is a possible D gene (5 bases). CDR1 is SGDLS and CDR2 is YYNGEE in the germline V gene. V shed 0 bases and J shed 7 bases, with 13 bases lying between them. The CDR3 covers 15 residues. The CDR3 here is CASSVDQGVGGELFF. CDR3 DNA sequence: TGTGCCAGCAGCGTAGATCAGGGCGTCGGCGGGGAGCTGTTTTTT.

The table lists this clonotype with many counts. The chain has TRBV9 and TRBJ2-5, with D perhaps TRBD1 (5 bases). Per germline, CDR1 SGDLS and CDR2 YYNGEE. Between the trimmed V and J ends, which lost 0 bases and 1 base, there was a span of 10 bases. CDR3 length: 15 amino acids. In nucleotides, the CDR3 is TGTGCCAGCAGCGTAGGCTCACAGGCCCAAGAGACCCAGTACTTC. It encodes CASSVGSQAQETQYF.

In this sample, this clonotype is medium-sized. This sequence joins TRBV9 and TRBJ1-3, with 7 bases matching TRBD1. CDR3 size: 14 residues. J gave up 0 bases and V 7 bases, and 4 bases lay outside the gene matches. Germline lookup yields CDR1 SGDLS and CDR2 YYNGEE. The CDR3 loop is CASGTGASGNTIYF. The CDR3 region has the DNA TGTGCCAGCGGAACAGGGGCCTCTGGAAACACCATATATTTT.

The CDR3 sequence: CASSADPTGRDYEQYF. CDR3 sequence (DNA): TGTGCCAGCAGCGCAGACCCAACAGGGAGGGACTACGAGCAGTACTTC. The chain links TRBV9 to TRBJ2-7, with D maybe TRBD2 (7 bases). Per germline, CDR1 SGDLS and CDR2 YYNGEE. With 3 bases removed from V and 3 bases from J, the gap between germline ends came to 19 bases. CDR3 size: 16 residues.

This clonotype has a count of ten or more. The chain employs TRBV7-4 and TRBJ2-7; 7 bases are a match to TRBD1. V lost 1 base, J lost 1 base, and 7 bases stayed unmatched. The CDR3 runs to 16 residues. Looked up from germline, CDR1 is SGHVT and CDR2 is SQSDAQ. The CDR3 loop reads CASSLGRGSCSYEQYF. DNA of the CDR3: TGTGCCAGCAGCTTAGGCAGGGGGTCCTGTTCCTACGAGCAGTACTTC. Supplemented by reference TRBV7-4 and TRBJ2-7, the full variable domain reads GAGVSQSPRYKVAKRGRDVALRCDSISGHVTLYWYRQTLGQGSEVLTYSQSDAQRDKSGRPSGRFSAERPERSVSTLKIQRTEQGDSAVYLCASSLGRGSCSYEQYFGPGTRLTVT.

In its sample, this clonotype was seen many times. The gene calls are TRBV9 and TRBJ2-1, with D perhaps matching TRBD1 or TRBD2 (5 bases each). V dropped 0 bases and J dropped 8 bases, with 12 bases sitting between them. The CDR3 covers 14 residues. Germline CDR1 SGDLS, CDR2 YYNGEE. DNA of the CDR3: TGTGCCAGCAGCGTAGGGGGGAGTTTCTATGAGCAGTTCTTC. Amino acids: CASSVGGSFYEQFF. Full variable domain (missing parts from reference TRBV9 and TRBJ2-1): DSGVTQTPKHLITATGQRVTLRCSPRSGDLSVYWYQQSLDQGLQFLIQYYNGEERAKGNILERFSAQQFPDLHSELNLSSLELGDSALYFCASSVGGSFYEQFFGPGTRLTVL.

This clonotype was detected ten times or more. V usage is TRBV9 and J usage is TRBJ2-5; D is uncertain. The CDR3 sequence is 13 residues long. V was cut by 0 bases and J by 1 base, with 4 bases left in between. CDR1 is SGDLS, CDR2 YYNGEE, per germline. The DNA for the CDR3 is TGTGCCAGCAGCGTAGACCCCCAAGAGACCCAGTACTTC. Translating gives CASSVDPQETQYF.

This clonotype was counted at least ten times. The V call is TRBV9, the J call TRBJ1-6; D ambiguous. This CDR3 has 14 amino acids. The V gene lost 4 bases and the J gene lost 10 bases, with 15 bases spanning the gap. The germline CDR1 and CDR2 sequences are SGDLS and YYNGEE. CDR3 residues: CASSPLQTPSPLHF. CDR3 sequence (DNA): TGTGCCAGCAGCCCTCTGCAGACCCCCTCACCCCTCCACTTT.